This is a list of T cell receptor beta chains from one sample in a study of cytotoxic CD8 clonotypes in ibrutinib-treated CLL. Libraries were prepared by immunoSEQ multiplex PCR; TCRdb keeps only in-frame clonotypes and omits some of them. The sample has 200,000 to 250,000 clones, 70% seen once. The source was PBMCs, collected after 12 months of ibrutinib treatment. Source of these receptors: a human donor with chronic lymphocytic leukemia. Each CDR3 is given with its conserved first and last residue. D genes are given only for firm matches. Not all rows give a size; the values are once, few, many and, for expanded clones, a class.

TRBJ1-1 | few | - | TRBV30 | TGTGCCTGGAGTGGCGTGAACACTGAAGCTTTCTTT | CAWSGVNTEAFF
TRBJ2-3 | - | - | TRBV30 | TGTGCCTGGAGTCCAGGCACAGATACGCAGTATTTT | CAWSPGTDTQYF
TRBJ2-5 | - | - | TRBV7-3 | TGTGCCAGCAGCCCTCGACAGGGAGGGTGGGAGACCCAGTACTTC | CASSPRQGGWETQYF
TRBJ1-2 | - | TRBD1 | TRBV30 | TGTGCCTGGAGTCGTGGACAGGGTCAGATTTTAGGGGGCTACACCTTC | CAWSRGQGQILGGYTF
TRBJ1-6 | - | TRBD1 | TRBV19 | TGTGCCAGTAGTATCTCCGTTACAGGGGCTAATTCACCCCTCCACTTT | CASSISVTGANSPLHF
TRBJ2-2 | - | - | TRBV5-1 | TGCGCCAGCAGCCCTGGGTTGGGAACGAACACCGGGGAGCTGTTTTTT | CASSPGLGTNTGELFF
TRBJ2-7 | - | TRBD1 | TRBV28 | TGTGCCAGCATTGACGGGACAGGAGTCTACGAGCAGTACTTC | CASIDGTGVYEQYF
TRBJ1-5 | few | - | TRBV27 | TGTGCCAGCAGACCTCAGGGGTTAGTGGGCAATCAGCCCCAGCATTTT | CASRPQGLVGNQPQHF
TRBJ1-4 | few | - | TRBV30 | TGTGCCTGGAGGGTCCTTGGGAGACTGTTTTTT | CAWRVLGRLFF
TRBJ2-5 | - | - | TRBV27 | TGTGCCAGCAGTTCCCCAACCGGGGGCCAAGAGACCCAGTACTTC | CASSSPTGGQETQYF
TRBJ2-1 | - | - | TRBV5-1 | TGCGCCAGCAGCTTATACAATGAGCAGTTCTTC | CASSLYNEQFF
TRBJ1-1 | - | - | TRBV18 | TGTGCCAGCTCACCACCTGGGACCGCGAACACTGAAGCTTTCTTT | CASSPPGTANTEAFF
TRBJ2-1 | - | - | TRBV7-8 | TGTGCCAGCAGCTTAGTGCGGGAACAGGGCGAGCAGTTCTTC | CASSLVREQGEQFF
TRBJ2-3 | - | - | TRBV15 | TGTGCCACCAGCAGAGCTGCGGGGAAGCCCACAGATACGCAGTATTTT | CATSRAAGKPTDTQYF
TRBJ1-6 | - | - | TRBV6-6 | TGTGCCAGCAGCCCCGGTCGGCGGGATAATTCACCCCTCCACTTT | CASSPGRRDNSPLHF
TRBJ2-7 | - | TRBD2 | TRBV7-9 | TGTGCCAGCAGCCAGCGTACTCTAGCGGGAGGGCCTCCCTCCTACGAGCAGTACTTC | CASSQRTLAGGPPSYEQYF